These 18 T cell receptor beta chains originate from one sample sequenced in a study of vaccination and CD4 T cells after COVID-19. Time point noted: late sampling 161 to 241 days after vaccination in a few convalescent patients. TCRdb recomputed calls from the PCR reads with MiXCR, one row per CDR3 protein. Among roughly 30,000 distinct CDR3 sequences listed, 51% were seen once. Sample: CD4+ T cells from blood, taken about 7 months after SARS-CoV-2 vaccination. The source is a human donor who had recovered from COVID-19.

This clonotype was found a few times. The chain is built from TRBV21-1 and TRBJ2-1; the table's D call, TRBD1, was not checked against the DNA. TRBV21-1 is described as a pseudogene. The CDR3 is 17 residues long. CDR3 bases: TGTGCCAGCAGCAAAAAGGGGGGGGAGAGCTCCTACAATGAGCAGTTCTTC. Its protein is CASSKKGGESSYNEQFF.

A note on this clonotype: The conserved final phenylalanine or tryptophan is absent from the CDR3, which likely points to a read error. The DNA is left out, because the CDR3 cannot be placed on it with certainty; the CDR3 is given as TCRdb lists it. V gene TRBV7-2 combines with J gene TRBJ2-1; the table calls TRBD1, which could not be checked here. The CDR3 is 12 residues long, counting both termini. CDR1 SGHTA and CDR2 FQGNSA come from the germline V gene. CDR3 sequence: CASSFRGERVFS.

V and J are TRBV28 and TRBJ2-5; 8 bases map to TRBD2. Germline V gene sequence: CDR1 MDHEN, CDR2 SYDVKM. The CDR3 totals 13 residues. The junction had 9 bases not matched to a gene; V was cut back by 10 bases and J by 5 bases. The DNA for the CDR3 is TGTGCCACCGAGCGGGAGTGGGGGGAGACCCAGTACTTC. It codes for CATEREWGETQYF.

This clonotype was seen a few times. This chain connects TRBV6-1 to TRBJ2-1; TRBD2 aligns across 8 bases. Germline V gene lookup returns CDR1 MNHNS and CDR2 SASEGT. There are 14 residues in the CDR3. J lost 6 bases, V lost 7 bases, and 8 bases had no gene match. The CDR3 protein is CASKVQAGANEQFF. The CDR3 region has the DNA TGTGCCAGCAAAGTGCAAGCGGGGGCCAATGAGCAGTTCTTC.

This clonotype was detected a few times. The gene calls are TRBV6-1 and TRBJ2-1; 10 bases map to TRBD2. There are 15 residues in the CDR3. Germline CDR1 MNHNS, CDR2 SASEGT. V lost 6 bases, J lost 4 bases, and 6 bases stayed unmatched. The CDR3: CASSPGTSAYNEQFF. The CDR3 DNA sequence: TGTGCCAGCAGCCCCGGGACTAGCGCATACAATGAGCAGTTCTTC.

This clonotype was seen only a few times. The chain uses TRBV24-1 and TRBJ1-5; 10 nucleotides match TRBD1. In germline, CDR1 is KGHDR, CDR2 SFDVKD. The ends lost 2 bases at V and 1 base at J; junction bases unmatched: 4. The CDR3 consists of 17 residues. The DNA for the CDR3 is TGTGCCACCAGTGATTCTCGGACAGGGGGAAGCAATCAGCCCCAGCATTTT. Its protein product is CATSDSRTGGSNQPQHF.

The chain employs TRBV20-1 and TRBJ1-5; D possibly corresponds to TRBD1 (5 bases). V dropped 3 bases and J dropped 8 bases, with 14 bases sitting between them. The V gene's germline CDR1 is DFQATT and CDR2 SNEGSKA (reference sequence). This CDR3 contains 13 residues. CDR3: CSARRGESEPQHF. The DNA of the CDR3 is TGCAGTGCTAGGCGAGGGGAGAGTGAGCCCCAGCATTTT.

As DNA, the CDR3 is TGCGCCAGCAGCCTTTTTGCCGGACAGGGGGTGAACAATGAGCAGTTCTTC. Protein product: CASSLFAGQGVNNEQFF. The V and J genes are TRBV4-1 and TRBJ2-1; TRBD1 matches 10 bases. The CDR3 covers 17 residues. V gave up 4 bases and J gave up 5 bases; unmatched junction bases: 11. Germline lookup yields CDR1 MGHRA and CDR2 YSYEKL.

The V gene is TRBV20-1, the J gene TRBJ1-1; D gene unclear. The V end was cut by 1 base, the J end by 5 bases, with 11 bases between. CDR3 size: 13 residues. The germline CDR1 and CDR2 sequences are DFQATT and SNEGSKA (reference sequence). The CDR3 coding sequence is TGCAGTGCTAGAGTCGGAGGCGCGACTGAAGCTTTCTTT. Translating it yields CSARVGGATEAFF.

By frequency in the sample, this clonotype is medium-sized (0.01 to 0.1%). This chain connects TRBV20-1 to TRBJ1-5, with TRBD1 as a possible D gene (5 bases). Germline-derived CDR1 and CDR2 are DFQATT and SNEGSKA (reference sequence). CDR3 size: 16 residues. The V and J ends lost 4 bases and 0 bases respectively, with 16 bases between them. Written as DNA, the CDR3 is TGCAGTGCTAACAAAGACAGTGGAAATAGCAATCAGCCCCAGCATTTT. This codes for CSANKDSGNSNQPQHF.

This rearrangement joins TRBV19 to TRBJ2-7; no reliable D call. Per the germline V gene, CDR1 is LNHDA and CDR2 is SQIVND (reference sequence). The V end lost 1 base, the J end lost 7 bases, and 11 bases lay between the germline ends. The CDR3 has 13 residues. DNA for the CDR3: TGTGCCAGTAGTATAGCGGGCCTGGGGGAGCAGTACTTC. This encodes CASSIAGLGEQYF.

The chain uses TRBV20-1 and TRBJ2-3; 12 bases fit TRBD2. CDR3 length: 20 amino acids. CDR1 and CDR2 from the germline V gene are DFQATT and SNEGSKA (reference sequence). After removal of 5 bases from V and 1 base from J, the junction contained 19 bases not matched to a gene. CDR3 bases: TGCAGTGCTCAGGCGACTAGCGGGAGTGTAGGTTTGGGGCGCACAGATACGCAGTATTTT. Translation gives CSAQATSGSVGLGRTDTQYF.

V and J are TRBV28 and TRBJ2-7, with a weak D call TRBD2 (6 bases). Between the trimmed V and J ends, which lost 5 bases and 7 bases, there was a span of 18 bases. The CDR3 sequence is 14 residues long. Germline CDR1 and CDR2: MDHEN and SYDVKM. The DNA of the CDR3 is TGTGCCAGCAGTCCCCCGGGAGCCCGTCGGGAGCAGTACTTC. Protein product: CASSPPGARREQYF. Full variable domain (outside the CDR3, taken from reference TRBV28 and TRBJ2-7): DVKVTQSSRYLVKRTGEKVFLECVQDMDHENMFWYRQDPGLGLRLIYFSYDVKMKEKGDIPEGYSVSREKKERFSLILESASTNQTSMYLCASSPPGARREQYFGPGTRLTVT.

V is TRBV20-1 and J is TRBJ1-4; a possible D gene is TRBD1 (6 bases). CDR1 is DFQATT and CDR2 is SNEGSKA in the germline V gene (reference sequence). V lost 3 bases and J lost 10, with 9 bases in between. CDR3 length: 11 residues. This chain's CDR3 is CSARTGGKLFF. DNA for the CDR3: TGCAGTGCTAGGACAGGTGGAAAACTGTTTTTT.

Of note for this clonotype: The junction differs from germline at one of its ends, possibly a read error. The chain employs TRBV19 and TRBJ1-1, with D perhaps matching TRBD1 (5 bases). The germline V gene has CDR1 LNHDA and CDR2 SQIVND (reference sequence). The CDR3 loop spans 13 amino acids. The CDR3, as DNA: TGTGCCAGTAGGATAGGGGCAAACACTGAAGCTTTCTTT. Residues: CASRIGANTEAFF.

This chain connects TRBV6-2 or TRBV6-3 to TRBJ2-3; 7 nucleotides align to TRBD2. The CDR3 is 13 residues long. CDR1 is MNHEY and CDR2 is SVGEGT in the germline V gene. The J segment lost 5 bases and the V segment lost 7 bases, leaving 6 bases of the junction unmatched. CDR3 amino acids: CASKGLLGDTQYF. The CDR3 DNA is TGTGCCAGCAAGGGACTACTAGGAGATACGCAGTATTTT.

This sequence joins TRBV4-1 and TRBJ2-1, with TRBD1 matching 7 bases. Trimming took 1 base from V and 2 from J; bases not matched to a gene: 2. CDR3 length equals 15 residues. Germline CDR1 reads MGHRA; CDR2 reads YSYEKL. DNA for the CDR3: TGCGCCAGCAGCCAAGTGCAGGGGGCCTACAATGAGCAGTTCTTC. Amino acid sequence: CASSQVQGAYNEQFF.

This chain joins TRBV19 and TRBJ2-2; maybe TRBD1 (5 bases). The germline gives CDR1 LNHDA, CDR2 SQIVND (reference sequence). Trimming took off 3 bases at V and 1 base at J, with 9 bases between the two ends. The CDR3 consists of 15 residues. The CDR3 bases are TGTGCCAGTAGTATCGGTAGGGGGAACACCGGGGAGCTGTTTTTT. This sequence encodes CASSIGRGNTGELFF.